This paragraph covers one T cell receptor beta chain sequence. This clonotype has a handful of counts. There is no known antigen for this receptor. Per-base quality was not reported, and no clone a single base away is much larger than it. This sample was taken from a study of T cells generated in artificial thymic organoids (TCRdb year 2017). Concerning the study at large: The TCR alpha and beta CDR3 repertoires of CD8 single positive T cells derived from in vitro artificial thymic organoids were compared with those of thymic and peripheral blood naive CD8 T cells. The repertoire sequencing data shown were described as representative of three independent experiments.

Separate semi-nested PCR amplifications were run for the TCRalpha and TCRbeta libraries, using Advantage 2 and reverse primers located in the TRAC or TRBC constant regions. The amount of total RNA used for first-strand cDNA synthesis ranged from roughly 3 to 500 ng. The TCR cDNA libraries were generated by 5'-RACE using the SMARTer PCR cDNA Synthesis kit, with a poly-dT primer driving first-strand synthesis. The semi-nested reverse primers in the constant regions carried 5-nucleotide sample-specific barcodes, and the PCR products were cleaned up with the Zymo DNA Clean and Concentrator-5 kit. Up to ten barcoded samples were pooled, ligated to Illumina adaptors and sequenced on an Illumina MiSeq as 2 x 150 bp paired-end reads. As for how the authors treated the data: Demultiplexed reads were aligned using BLAT against a custom library containing all human TRAV, TRAJ, TRBV, TRBD and TRBJ combinations from IMGT. The best BLAT hits were picked using pslCDnaFilter (-maxAligns=1, -ignoreIntrons), and custom Perl scripts were used to calculate clonotype frequencies. TCRdb reprocessing: public reads trimmed at Q25 with fastp, clones called with MiXCR, in-frame beta chains kept. Rows are combined by CDR3 protein, so each entry shows the most common genes and DNA. The V and J calls, along with clone size, are taken from TCRdb and not from the paper's own processing. In this sample the table shows approximately 7,700 distinct CDR3 sequences, around 25% of which occur a single time. The ten top clones hold approximately 3% of the sample.

Broad study findings and their caveats: CD8 single positive T cells derived from organoids showed physiological TCR clonotype diversity comparable to the diversity seen in thymic and blood naive CD8 T cells. Organoid-derived T cells showed no skewing in Valpha or Vbeta usage, which argues against dominance of unconventional lineages or clonal expansions.

CDR1 and CDR2 were assigned from the germline V gene as MNHEY and SVGEGT. Trimming at the junction amounts to 2 bases on V and 3 bases on J, and the germline ends lie 8 bases apart. Taken from cysteine to phenylalanine, the CDR3 has 13 residues. CDR3 DNA is the only sequence kept; it has 39 bases, read in frame from the first base. Artificial thymic organoids were built by aggregating human HSPCs with MS5 murine stromal cells transduced with human DLL1, cultured at an air-liquid interface. Hematopoietic stem and progenitor cells that were CD34+CD3-, FACS-purified and depleted of residual T cells served as the seed cells for the organoids. Organoids were cultured in serum-free RB27 medium: RPMI 1640 supplemented with B27, FLT3L, IL-7 and ascorbic acid. Prior to RNA extraction, CD3+TCRalphabeta+CD8 single positive T cells from organoids and thymus were isolated by FACS sorting. For each sample, the RNeasy Micro kit was used to purify total RNA from about 40,000 to 200,000 sorted cells, and RNA quality was checked on an Agilent RNA 6000 Nano chip.

The rearrangement combines TRBV6-2 or TRBV6-3 with TRBJ2-7; no D segment can be confidently identified. Source material: naive CD8+ T cells grown in artificial thymic organoids from cord blood stem and progenitor cells. The cell subset or site label for this specimen denotes: CD3+TCRalphabeta+CD8SP T cells; for blood, CD45RO-CCR7+ naive CD8+ T cells. This clonotype was obtained from a human donor who gave cord blood stem cells for thymic organoid culture, a cardiac surgery patient who gave postnatal thymus, or a blood donor (not recorded which). In nucleotide form, the sequence is TGTGCCAGCAGTTACCCTGGGATCTACGAGCAGTACTTC. The translation is CASSYPGIYEQYF.